This entry lists 29 T cell receptor beta chains sequenced from one sample in a study of blood T cells in healthy people across ages. Primers used in a second PCR of roughly 6 to 11 cycles were a sample-barcoded 5' primer and a J-beta primer mix. One entry per CDR3 protein, called by TCRdb with MiXCR from the 5' RACE reads. The sample carries fewer than 950,000 distinct CDR3 sequences, roughly 34% recorded once. Sequenced input: blood. These receptors came from a man between 18 and 29 years old in good health.

The V call is TRBV12-3 or TRBV12-4, the J call TRBJ2-1; 14 nucleotides line up with TRBD2. The last part of the DNA fits TRBJ2-7 better; the J call may be wrong. This CDR3 has 16 residues. The CDR3 here is CASSLIGLAGGNEQYF. The DNA for the CDR3 is TGTGCCAGCAGTTTAATTGGACTAGCGGGGGGAAATGAGCAGTACTTC.

This chain joins TRBV10-2 and TRBJ1-6; D is possibly TRBD1 (5 bases). This CDR3 region has 13 residues. The germline gives CDR1 WSHSY, CDR2 SAAADI. Trimming pared 6 bases from V and 7 bases from J, leaving 10 bases between. DNA of the CDR3: TGCGCCAGCAGCCCCCCAGGGAATTCACCCCTCCACTTT. This encodes CASSPPGNSPLHF.

This chain joins TRBV19 and TRBJ1-5, with 7 bases fitting TRBD1. Germline loops: CDR1 LNHDA, CDR2 SQIVND (reference sequence). The CDR3 sequence is 15 residues long. V shed 11 bases, J shed 1 base, and the junction held 11 bases outside the gene matches. The CDR3 region is CAGRDRGDSNQPQHF. DNA for the CDR3: TGTGCCGGCCGGGACAGAGGGGACAGCAATCAGCCCCAGCATTTT.

J is TRBJ2-7 and V is TRBV7-2; 7 positions agree with TRBD1. Germline loops: CDR1 SGHTA, CDR2 FQGNSA. CDR3 length: 15 amino acids. V lost 5 bases and J lost 7; bases outside the gene matches: 14. CDR3 in DNA: TGTGCCAGCAGCCCCTCCTTTGACAGGGTCAATGAGCAGTACTTC. Its translation is CASSPSFDRVNEQYF.

The chain combines TRBV20-1 with TRBJ2-1; D may be TRBD1 or TRBD2 (5 bases each). Deletions cut 2 bases from V and 10 bases from J, with 12 bases between. Germline V gene sequence: CDR1 DFQATT, CDR2 SNEGSKA (reference sequence). The CDR3 length is 12 residues. This CDR3 reads CSARWDLGEQFF. The CDR3 DNA reads as TGCAGTGCTAGATGGGACCTCGGGGAGCAGTTCTTC.

This clonotype occurred once. This rearrangement joins TRBV12-3 or TRBV12-4 to TRBJ1-1; no reliable D call. The CDR3 loop spans 15 amino acids. V was trimmed by 1 base and J by 4 bases, leaving 13 bases between them. CDR3 sequence (DNA): TGTGCCAGCAGTTTAGGGCCCTCCTGGGGCACTGAAGCTTTCTTT. It is translated as CASSLGPSWGTEAFF.

The rearrangement joins TRBV12-3 or TRBV12-4 to TRBJ2-1; D possibly corresponds to TRBD2 (6 bases). CDR3 length: 15 residues. V lost 3 bases, J lost 6 bases, and 15 bases lay in between. The CDR3 spells CASSLWEAPLNEQFF. CDR3 nucleotide sequence: TGTGCCAGCAGTTTGTGGGAGGCCCCACTCAATGAGCAGTTCTTC.

As regards this clonotype: At one end the junction does not follow the germline gene, possibly because of a read error. The CDR3 protein is CVSATVYTF. For the CDR3, the DNA is TGTGTCAGCGCAACAGTTTACACCTTC. The chain carries TRBV27 and TRBJ1-2; D not resolved. The V gene's germline CDR1 is MNHEY and CDR2 SMNVEV (reference sequence). The CDR3 extends over 9 amino acids.

This clonotype appeared a few times. V is TRBV29-1 and J is TRBJ2-1; tentatively, D is TRBD1 or TRBD2 (5 bases each). CDR1 and CDR2 from the germline V gene are SQVTM and ANQGSEA. This CDR3 has 14 residues. Trimming left V 7 bases short and J 4 bases short, with 17 bases between. DNA of the CDR3: TGCAGCGGAGACCCCGGGACGGTATACAATGAGCAGTTCTTC. Translation: CSGDPGTVYNEQFF.

The chain joins TRBV20-1 to TRBJ2-7; 10 bases match TRBD2. The V gene's germline CDR1 is DFQATT and CDR2 SNEGSKA (reference sequence). V lost 5 bases, J lost 7 bases, and 11 bases stayed unmatched. The CDR3 has 14 amino acids. CDR3 residues: CSAPSGGDYNEQYF. DNA for the CDR3: TGCAGTGCTCCCAGCGGGGGGGACTACAATGAGCAGTACTTC.

This CDR3 is CASSLGWDNSPLHF. The CDR3 nucleotides read TGTGCCAGCAGCCTCGGCTGGGATAATTCACCCCTCCACTTT. The chain uses TRBV7-2 and TRBJ1-6; D remains ambiguous. The CDR3 is 14 amino acids. Germline CDR1 and CDR2: SGHTA and FQGNSA. The V end lost 5 bases, the J end lost 5 bases, and 10 bases lay between the germline ends.

The chain joins TRBV20-1 to TRBJ1-1; 10 bases are shared with TRBD1. The germline CDR1 and CDR2 sequences are DFQATT and SNEGSKA (reference sequence). The trim removed 5 bases at V and 1 base at J, leaving 7 bases unmatched. CDR3 size: 15 residues. CDR3 in DNA: TGCAGTGCTGGACAGGGGGAGACCTGGAACACTGAAGCTTTCTTT. Encoded protein: CSAGQGETWNTEAFF.

The chain combines TRBV25-1 with TRBJ2-5; 10 nucleotides line up with TRBD1. The J segment lost 1 base and the V segment lost 9 bases, leaving 14 bases of the junction unmatched. Germline assignment: CDR1 MGHDK and CDR2 SYGVNS. The CDR3 has 17 amino acids. CDR3 residues: CASTKSGTGVSQETQYF. The CDR3 DNA follows: TGTGCCAGTACTAAATCCGGGACAGGGGTCAGCCAAGAGACCCAGTACTTC.

The chain is built from TRBV7-2 and TRBJ2-7; a weak D match, TRBD1 (6 bases). The length of the CDR3 is 14 residues. V shed 1 base and J shed 3 bases, with 10 bases lying between them. Germline CDR1 and CDR2: SGHTA and FQGNSA. CDR3 DNA sequence: TGTGCCAGCAGCTTAGAACAGGGCCGCTACGAGCAGTACTTC. Its translation: CASSLEQGRYEQYF.

The chain is built from TRBV6-6 and TRBJ2-1; no firm D call. Germline CDR1 and CDR2: MNHNY and SVGAGI (reference sequence). The ends were cut back, 7 bases at V and 5 bases at J, with 18 bases in the middle. The CDR3 is 15 residues long. The CDR3 DNA is TGTGCCAGCACTGGAGCTTCAGCCCCAAACAATGAGCAGTTCTTC. Protein product: CASTGASAPNNEQFF.

The J gene is TRBJ2-7, the V gene TRBV7-9; no clear D. The CDR3 is 15 residues long. The V gene lost 2 bases and the J gene lost 3 bases, with 14 bases spanning the gap. The germline V gene has CDR1 SEHNR and CDR2 FQNEAQ (reference sequence). CDR3 region: CASSLYSGSVYEQYF. The CDR3 nucleotides read TGTGCCAGCAGCTTATACTCTGGTTCCGTCTACGAGCAGTACTTC.

This clonotype was counted between two and nine times. The genes are TRBV7-6 and TRBJ1-2; D is undetermined. With 6 bases removed from V and 6 bases from J, the gap between germline ends came to 11 bases. The CDR3 spans 12 residues. CDR1 and CDR2 (germline): SGHVS, FNYEAQ. CDR3 protein: CASRTYLHGYTF. The DNA for the CDR3 is TGTGCCAGCAGAACCTACCTCCATGGCTACACCTTC.

This clonotype was recorded at least ten times. V gene TRBV20-1 combines with J gene TRBJ1-2, with 8 nucleotides matching TRBD1. The CDR3 sequence is 14 residues long. CDR1 and CDR2 from the germline V gene are DFQATT and SNEGSKA (reference sequence). With 0 bases clipped from V and 4 bases from J, the junction kept 4 bases outside the gene matches. The CDR3 nucleotides read TGCAGTGCTAGAGAGGACAGGGCGTCCTATGGCTACACCTTC. This translates into CSAREDRASYGYTF.

This clonotype was observed a handful of times. The J gene is TRBJ2-7, the V gene TRBV2, with 8 positions matching TRBD2. This CDR3 contains 15 residues. Germline V CDR1 and CDR2: SNHLY, FYNNEI. V lost 6 bases to trimming and J lost 2 bases; unmatched junction nucleotides: 9. CDR3 loop: CASSPRRGATYEQYF. Written as DNA, the CDR3 is TGTGCCAGCAGCCCCCGGCGGGGGGCGACCTACGAGCAGTACTTC.

The chain uses TRBV7-9 and TRBJ2-3; TRBD1 is a possible D gene (6 bases). V was clipped by 6 bases and J by 0 bases, with 13 bases between them. CDR1 is SEHNR, CDR2 FQNEAQ, per germline (reference sequence). The CDR3 spans 15 residues. DNA for the CDR3: TGTGCCAGCAGTCCTGGACAGTCGAGCACAGATACGCAGTATTTT. Translating it yields CASSPGQSSTDTQYF.

The chain employs TRBV30 and TRBJ1-5; weak D call: TRBD1 (6 bases). Between the trimmed V and J ends, which lost 3 bases and 4 bases, there was a span of 10 bases. The germline V gene encodes CDR1 GTSNPN and CDR2 SVGIG (reference sequence). The CDR3 covers 13 residues. The CDR3 reads CAWRPQGNQPQHF. CDR3 bases: TGTGCCTGGAGGCCACAGGGTAATCAGCCCCAGCATTTT.

This clonotype came up many times. The junction differs from germline at one of its ends, possibly a read error. The rearrangement joins TRBV20-1 to TRBJ1-5; D possibly corresponds to TRBD1 (6 bases). The CDR3 consists of 12 residues. Germline CDR1 is DFQATT and CDR2 is SNEGSKA (reference sequence). CDR3 in amino acids: CSARDRNQPQHF. CDR3 DNA sequence: TGCAGTGCGAGAGACAGGAATCAGCCCCAGCATTTT.

This rearrangement joins TRBV21-1 to TRBJ1-3. TRBV21-1 is a pseudogene locus. CDR3 length: 15 residues. This CDR3 reads CASSKARTYGNTIYF. The CDR3 bases are TGTGCCAGCAGCAAAGCGAGGACGTATGGAAACACCATATATTTT.

CDR3 coding DNA: TGTGCCAGCAGCCAAGATCATAAGGGACAGGGGCGATCCTCTGGGGCTGAAGCTTTCTTT. Its protein product is CASSQDHKGQGRSSGAEAFF. V gene TRBV14 combines with J gene TRBJ1-1; TRBD1 matches 10 bases. The CDR3 is made up of 20 amino acids. The J segment lost 6 bases and the V segment lost 0 bases, leaving 19 bases of the junction unmatched. The germline V gene encodes CDR1 SGHDN and CDR2 FVKESK.

The chain employs TRBV30 and TRBJ2-2; D not certain. Trimming removed 2 bases from V and 3 bases from J, with 4 bases in between. The CDR3 covers 12 residues. Germline lookup yields CDR1 GTSNPN and CDR2 SVGIG (reference sequence). As DNA, the CDR3 is TGTGCCTGGAGTAGTGACACCGGGGAGCTGTTTTTT. It is translated as CAWSSDTGELFF.

The sample holds a few counts of this clonotype. The CDR3 loop reads CASSFGASLAKNIQYF. Written as DNA, the CDR3 is TGTGCCAGCAGCTTTGGGGCCAGCCTAGCCAAAAACATTCAGTACTTC. The gene calls are TRBV7-9 and TRBJ2-4; weak D call: TRBD1 (5 bases). The CDR3 extends over 16 amino acids. V was trimmed by 3 bases and J by 0 bases, leaving 12 bases between them. Germline V gene lookup returns CDR1 SEHNR and CDR2 FQNEAQ (reference sequence).

This clonotype was detected a few times. The chain couples TRBV15 to TRBJ1-5; perhaps TRBD1 as D (5 bases). Germline loops: CDR1 LNHNV, CDR2 YYDKDF (reference sequence). V was cut by 0 bases and J by 7 bases, with 16 bases left in between. CDR3 length equals 16 residues. The CDR3 DNA reads as TGTGCCACCAGCAGAGATTACGGAGGGGAGGAGCAGCCCCAGCATTTT. It is translated as CATSRDYGGEEQPQHF. Based on the CDR3 plus reference TRBV15 and TRBJ1-5, the full variable domain is DAMVIQNPRYQVTQFGKPVTLSCSQTLNHNVMYWYQQKSSQAPKLLFHYYDKDFNNEADTPDNFQSRRPNTSFCFLDIRSPGLGDTAMYLCATSRDYGGEEQPQHFGDGTRLSIL.

The V and J genes are TRBV3-1 and TRBJ1-1; D is unresolved. Per germline, CDR1 LGHDT and CDR2 YNNKEL (reference sequence). The CDR3 spans 14 residues. The V end was cut by 0 bases, the J end by 10 bases, with 15 bases between. The CDR3 DNA follows: TGTGCCAGCAGCCAAGATGGAGCGAGCAGCGCAGCTTTCTTT. As protein: CASSQDGASSAAFF.

The table lists this clonotype with many counts. The chain is built from TRBV7-9 and TRBJ2-1; TRBD2 matches 8 bases. This CDR3 is built from 14 residues. Per germline, CDR1 SEHNR and CDR2 FQNEAQ (reference sequence). V was pared by 5 bases and J by 5 bases, with 5 bases of the junction left unmatched. CDR3: CASSLAGGHNEQFF. As DNA, the CDR3 is TGTGCCAGCAGCCTTGCGGGGGGTCACAATGAGCAGTTCTTC.